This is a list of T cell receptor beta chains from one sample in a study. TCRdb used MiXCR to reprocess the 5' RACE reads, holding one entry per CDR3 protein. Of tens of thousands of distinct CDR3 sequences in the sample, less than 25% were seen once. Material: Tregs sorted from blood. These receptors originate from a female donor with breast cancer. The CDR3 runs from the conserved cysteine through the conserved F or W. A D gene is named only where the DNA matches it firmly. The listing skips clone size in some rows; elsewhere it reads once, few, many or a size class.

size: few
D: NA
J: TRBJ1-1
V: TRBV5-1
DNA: TGCGCCAGCAGCAAGGAGTGGGGCACTGAAGCTTTCTTT
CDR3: CASSKEWGTEAFF

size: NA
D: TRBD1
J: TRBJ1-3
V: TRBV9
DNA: TGTGCCAGCAGCCCCTCGGGACAGGGGGGACACTCTGGAAACACCATATATTTT
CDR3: CASSPSGQGGHSGNTIYF

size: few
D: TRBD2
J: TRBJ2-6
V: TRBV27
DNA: TGTGCCAGCAGTCCCATTGGGGGACTAGCGGGAGCGGAAGGGGCCAACGTCCTGACTTTC
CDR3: CASSPIGGLAGAEGANVLTF

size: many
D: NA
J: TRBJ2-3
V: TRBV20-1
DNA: TGCAGTGCTAGAGATCTCGGTCAGGGGCACACAGATACGCAGTATTTT
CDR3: CSARDLGQGHTDTQYF

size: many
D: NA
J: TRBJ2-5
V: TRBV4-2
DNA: TGTGCCAGCAGCCAAGATCCCGGTGGGGTAGGCGTCCAAGAGACCCAGTACTTC
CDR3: CASSQDPGGVGVQETQYF

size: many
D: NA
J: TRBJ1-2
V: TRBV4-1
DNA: TGCGCCAGCAGCCAAGTCGGGATCTTAACCGATCGCCTCGGCTACACCTTC
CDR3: CASSQVGILTDRLGYTF

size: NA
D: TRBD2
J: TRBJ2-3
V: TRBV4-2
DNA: TGTGCCAGCAGCCGAGGGACTAGCGGGAACACAGATACGCAGTATTTT
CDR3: CASSRGTSGNTDTQYF

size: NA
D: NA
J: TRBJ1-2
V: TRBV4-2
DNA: TGTGCCAGCAGTGCAATGAACTATGGCTACACCTTC
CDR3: CASSAMNYGYTF

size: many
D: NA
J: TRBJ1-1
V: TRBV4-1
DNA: TGCGCCAGCAGCCAAGTGGGTTCTCTCGAGGTGACTGAAGCTTTCTTT
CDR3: CASSQVGSLEVTEAFF

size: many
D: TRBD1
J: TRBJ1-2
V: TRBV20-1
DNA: TGCAGTGCTAGCCAAGGACAGGGTCACTATGGCTACACCTTC
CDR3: CSASQGQGHYGYTF

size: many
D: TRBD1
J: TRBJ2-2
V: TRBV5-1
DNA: TGCGCCAGCAGCTTGGACCGGGACAGGGGGCCCGGGGAGCTGTTTTTT
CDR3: CASSLDRDRGPGELFF

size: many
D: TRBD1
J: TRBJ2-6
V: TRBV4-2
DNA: TGTGCCAGCAGCCCCCTGCCGGCAGGGGGCTCTGGGGCCAACGTCCTGACTTTC
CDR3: CASSPLPAGGSGANVLTF

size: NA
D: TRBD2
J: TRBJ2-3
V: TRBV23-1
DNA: TGCGCCAGCAGTTCCTCCTGGACTAGCGGGAGGGGGGATACGCAGTATTTT
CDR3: CASSSSWTSGRGDTQYF

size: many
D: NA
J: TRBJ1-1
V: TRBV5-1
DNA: TGCGCCAGCAGCTCCTTGGACTTCCCTGAAGCTTTCTTT
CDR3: CASSSLDFPEAFF

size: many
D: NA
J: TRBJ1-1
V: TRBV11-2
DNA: TGTGCCAGCAGCTTTAGTCCACAGGTGAACACTGAAGCTTTCTTT
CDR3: CASSFSPQVNTEAFF

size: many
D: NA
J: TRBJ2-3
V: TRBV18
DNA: TGTGCCAGCTCAAACCCTGCCACAGATACGCAGTATTTT
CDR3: CASSNPATDTQYF

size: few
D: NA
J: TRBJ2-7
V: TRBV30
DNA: TGTGCCTGGAGTGTGGGATACGAGCAGTACTTC
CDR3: CAWSVGYEQYF

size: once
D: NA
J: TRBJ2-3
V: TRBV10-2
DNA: TGCGCCAGCGCCACCGGGTCCCAACGTCTAGATACGCAGTATTTT
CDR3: CASATGSQRLDTQYF

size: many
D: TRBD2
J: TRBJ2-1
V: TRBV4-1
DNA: TGCGCCAGCAGCCAACAACCGGGACTAGCGGGATCCAGAACCTACAATGAGCAGTTCTTC
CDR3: CASSQQPGLAGSRTYNEQFF

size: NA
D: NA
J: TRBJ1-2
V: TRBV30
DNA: TGTGCCTGGAGTGTAGGCTCAGCTTCTAACTATGGCTACACCTTC
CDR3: CAWSVGSASNYGYTF

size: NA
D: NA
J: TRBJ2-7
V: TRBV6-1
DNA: TGTGCCAGCAGTGCCTCAACCAGCTACGAGCAGTACTTC
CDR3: CASSASTSYEQYF

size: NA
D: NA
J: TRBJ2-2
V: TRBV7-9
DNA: TGTGCCAGCAGCTTAGAGGACAGATACCAGGACACCGGGGAGCTGTTTTTT
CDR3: CASSLEDRYQDTGELFF

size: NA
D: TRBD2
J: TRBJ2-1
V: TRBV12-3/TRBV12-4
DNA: TGTGCCAGCAGTCCGACTAGCGGGAGTGTTTCCTACAATGAGCAGTTCTTC
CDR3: CASSPTSGSVSYNEQFF

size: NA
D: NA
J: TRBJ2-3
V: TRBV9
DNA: TGTGCCAGCAGCGTAGCAGGAGATACGCAGTATTTT
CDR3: CASSVAGDTQYF

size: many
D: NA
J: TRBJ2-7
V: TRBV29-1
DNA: TGCAGCGTTGAAGATTATGACGAGCAGTACTTC
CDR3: CSVEDYDEQYF

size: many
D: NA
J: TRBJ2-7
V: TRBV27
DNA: TGTGCCAGCAGTCCGGACCGCCCGGGCGAGCAGTACTTC
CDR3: CASSPDRPGEQYF

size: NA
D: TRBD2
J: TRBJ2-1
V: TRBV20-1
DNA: TGCAGTGCTAGGACTAGCGGGATATACAATGAGCAGTTCTTC
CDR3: CSARTSGIYNEQFF

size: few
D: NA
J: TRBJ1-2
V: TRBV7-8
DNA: TGTGCCAGCAGCCCCCATGGGGACTATGGCTACACCTTC
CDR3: CASSPHGDYGYTF

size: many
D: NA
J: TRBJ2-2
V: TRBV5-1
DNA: TGCGCCAGCAGCTTGCAAGCAGAATACACCGGGGAGCTGTTTTTT
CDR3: CASSLQAEYTGELFF

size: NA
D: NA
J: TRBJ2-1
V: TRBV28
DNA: TGTGCCAGCAGAATGGGACGGGAGATCTACAATGAGCAGTTCTTC
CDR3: CASRMGREIYNEQFF

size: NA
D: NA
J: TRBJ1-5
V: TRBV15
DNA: TGTGCCACCTCAGCAGAAAGGGCAGGGAGGAGCAATCAGCCCCAGCATTTT
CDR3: CATSAERAGRSNQPQHF

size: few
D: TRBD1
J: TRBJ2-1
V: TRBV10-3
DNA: TGTGCCATCAGAGAGACAGGGGACAATGAGCAGTTCTTC
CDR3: CAIRETGDNEQFF

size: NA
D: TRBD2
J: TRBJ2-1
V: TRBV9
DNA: TGTGCCAGCAGCGTTACACTAGCGGGAGCTAATGAGCAGTTCTTC
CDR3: CASSVTLAGANEQFF

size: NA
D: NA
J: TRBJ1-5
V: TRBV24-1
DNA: TGTGCCACCAGTAAGGCGAATAGCAATCAGCCCCAGCATTTT
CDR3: CATSKANSNQPQHF

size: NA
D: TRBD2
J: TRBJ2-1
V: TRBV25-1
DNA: TGTGCCAGCAGTGAAACGGGGGGTCACAATGAGCAGTTCTTC
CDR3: CASSETGGHNEQFF

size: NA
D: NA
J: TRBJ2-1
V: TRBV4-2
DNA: TGTGCCAGCAGCCAACTCCGGGACCCCTACAATGAGCAGTTCTTC
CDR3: CASSQLRDPYNEQFF

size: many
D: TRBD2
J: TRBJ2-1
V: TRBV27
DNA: TGTGCCAGCAGTTCCGGGACTAGCTACAATGAGCAGTTCTTC
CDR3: CASSSGTSYNEQFF

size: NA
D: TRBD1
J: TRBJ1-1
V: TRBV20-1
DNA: TGCAGTGCTTCCATCCACAGGGGGAACACTGAAGCTTTCTTT
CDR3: CSASIHRGNTEAFF